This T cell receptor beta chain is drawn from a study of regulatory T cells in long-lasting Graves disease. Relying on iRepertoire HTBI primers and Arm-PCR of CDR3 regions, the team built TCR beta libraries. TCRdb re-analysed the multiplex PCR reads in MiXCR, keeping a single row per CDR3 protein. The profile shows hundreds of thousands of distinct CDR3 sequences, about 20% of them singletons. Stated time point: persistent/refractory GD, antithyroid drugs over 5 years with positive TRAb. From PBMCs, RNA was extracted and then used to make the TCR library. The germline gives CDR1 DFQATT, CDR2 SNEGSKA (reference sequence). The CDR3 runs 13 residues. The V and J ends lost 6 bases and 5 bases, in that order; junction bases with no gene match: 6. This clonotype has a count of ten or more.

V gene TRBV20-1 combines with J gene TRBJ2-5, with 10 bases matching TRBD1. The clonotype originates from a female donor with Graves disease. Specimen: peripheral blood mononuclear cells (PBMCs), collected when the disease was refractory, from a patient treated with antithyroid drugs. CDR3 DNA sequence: TGCAGTGCGATAGGGACAGGGGACGAGACCCAGTACTTC. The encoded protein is CSAIGTGDETQYF.